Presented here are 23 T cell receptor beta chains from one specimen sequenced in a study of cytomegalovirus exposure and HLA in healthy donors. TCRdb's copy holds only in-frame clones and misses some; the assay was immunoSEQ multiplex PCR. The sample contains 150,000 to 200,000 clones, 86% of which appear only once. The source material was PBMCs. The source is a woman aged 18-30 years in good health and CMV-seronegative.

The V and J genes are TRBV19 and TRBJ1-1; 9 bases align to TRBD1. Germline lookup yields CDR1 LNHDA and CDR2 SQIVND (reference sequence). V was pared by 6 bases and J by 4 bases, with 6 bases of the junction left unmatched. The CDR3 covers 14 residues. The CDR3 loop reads CASSPGTGITEAFF. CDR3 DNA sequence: TGTGCCAGTAGCCCCGGGACAGGGATCACTGAAGCTTTCTTT.

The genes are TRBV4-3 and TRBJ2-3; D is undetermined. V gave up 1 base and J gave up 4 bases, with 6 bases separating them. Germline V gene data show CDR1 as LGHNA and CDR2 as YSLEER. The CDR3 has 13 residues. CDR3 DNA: TGCGCCAGCAGCCAAGGTCGGGCAGATACGCAGTATTTT. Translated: CASSQGRADTQYF.

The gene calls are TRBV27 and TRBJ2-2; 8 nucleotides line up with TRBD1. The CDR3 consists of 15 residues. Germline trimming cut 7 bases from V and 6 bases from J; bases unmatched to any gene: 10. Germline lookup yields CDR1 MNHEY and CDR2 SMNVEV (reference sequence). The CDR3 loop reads CASNFRQGKAGELFF. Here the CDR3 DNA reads TGTGCCAGCAACTTTAGACAGGGGAAGGCCGGGGAGCTGTTTTTT.

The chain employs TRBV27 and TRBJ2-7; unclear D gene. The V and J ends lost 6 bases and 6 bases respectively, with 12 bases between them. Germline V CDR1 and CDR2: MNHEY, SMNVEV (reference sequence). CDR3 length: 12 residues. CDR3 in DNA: TGTGCCAGCAGACGGCTGGCAGGCGAGCAGTACTTC. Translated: CASRRLAGEQYF.

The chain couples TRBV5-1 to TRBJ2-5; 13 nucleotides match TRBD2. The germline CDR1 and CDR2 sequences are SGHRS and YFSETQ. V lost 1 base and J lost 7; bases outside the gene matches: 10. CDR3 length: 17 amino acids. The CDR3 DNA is TGCGCCAGCAGCTTGCAACTAGCGGGAGGGCCAGCAGGGACCCAGTACTTC. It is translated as CASSLQLAGGPAGTQYF.

The DNA for the CDR3 is TGCGCCAGCAGCCCTAGGACAGGACCAAACTACGAGCAGTACTTC. This codes for CASSPRTGPNYEQYF. The chain employs TRBV5-1 and TRBJ2-7; 7 nucleotides agree with TRBD1. Trimming removed 4 bases from V and 3 bases from J; junction bases left unmatched: 10. CDR3 size: 15 residues. The germline V gene encodes CDR1 SGHRS and CDR2 YFSETQ.

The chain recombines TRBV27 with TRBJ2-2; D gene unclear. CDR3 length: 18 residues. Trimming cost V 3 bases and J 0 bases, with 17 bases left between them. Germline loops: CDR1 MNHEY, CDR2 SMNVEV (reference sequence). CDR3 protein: CASSLTIRGQPNTGELFF. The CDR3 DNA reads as TGTGCCAGCAGTTTGACGATTCGTGGGCAGCCGAACACCGGGGAGCTGTTTTTT.

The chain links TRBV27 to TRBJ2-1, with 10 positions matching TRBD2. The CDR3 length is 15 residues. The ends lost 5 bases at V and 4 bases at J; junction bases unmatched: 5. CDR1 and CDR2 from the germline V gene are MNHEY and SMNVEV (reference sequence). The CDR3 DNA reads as TGTGCCAGCAGTCTCCTAGCGGGAGTTTACAATGAGCAGTTCTTC. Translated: CASSLLAGVYNEQFF.

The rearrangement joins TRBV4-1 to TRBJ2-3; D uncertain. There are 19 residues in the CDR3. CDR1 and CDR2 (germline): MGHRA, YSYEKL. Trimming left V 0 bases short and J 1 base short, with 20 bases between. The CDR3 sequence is CASSQDRETPSDRTDTQYF. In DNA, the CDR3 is TGCGCCAGCAGCCAAGATCGAGAGACACCCTCAGATCGCACAGATACGCAGTATTTT.

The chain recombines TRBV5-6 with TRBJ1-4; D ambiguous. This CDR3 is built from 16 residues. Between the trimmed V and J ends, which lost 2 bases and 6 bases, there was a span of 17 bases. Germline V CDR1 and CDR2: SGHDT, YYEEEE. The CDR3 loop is CASSLSFRLRDEKLFF. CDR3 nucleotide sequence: TGTGCCAGCAGCTTATCATTTAGACTGAGGGATGAAAAACTGTTTTTT.

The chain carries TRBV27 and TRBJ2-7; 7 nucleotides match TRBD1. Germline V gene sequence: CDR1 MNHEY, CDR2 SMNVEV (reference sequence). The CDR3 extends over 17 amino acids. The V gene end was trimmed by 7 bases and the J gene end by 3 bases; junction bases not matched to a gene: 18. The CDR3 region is CASMEIAGTENFYEQYF. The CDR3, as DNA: TGTGCCAGCATGGAAATCGCCGGGACAGAAAATTTCTACGAGCAGTACTTC.

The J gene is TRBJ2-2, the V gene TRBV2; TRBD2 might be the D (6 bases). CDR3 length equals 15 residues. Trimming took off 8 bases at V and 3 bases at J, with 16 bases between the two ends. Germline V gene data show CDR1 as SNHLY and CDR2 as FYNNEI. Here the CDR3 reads CASLNRDSYTGELFF. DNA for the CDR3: TGTGCCAGCTTGAATCGGGACTCCTACACCGGGGAGCTGTTTTTT.

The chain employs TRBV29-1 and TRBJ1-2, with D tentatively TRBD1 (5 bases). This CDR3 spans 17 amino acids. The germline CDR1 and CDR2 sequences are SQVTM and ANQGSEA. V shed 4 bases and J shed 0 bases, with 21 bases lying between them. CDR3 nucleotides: TGCAGCGTTGTCGGGCAGGGAATAGCCTTCGCTAACTATGGCTACACCTTC. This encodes CSVVGQGIAFANYGYTF.

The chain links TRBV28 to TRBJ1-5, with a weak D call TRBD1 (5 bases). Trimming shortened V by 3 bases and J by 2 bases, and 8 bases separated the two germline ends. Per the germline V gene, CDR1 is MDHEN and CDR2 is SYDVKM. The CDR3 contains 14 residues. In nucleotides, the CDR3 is TGTGCCAGCAGTTTGGGGCAGGGCAATCAGCCCCAGCATTTT. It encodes CASSLGQGNQPQHF.

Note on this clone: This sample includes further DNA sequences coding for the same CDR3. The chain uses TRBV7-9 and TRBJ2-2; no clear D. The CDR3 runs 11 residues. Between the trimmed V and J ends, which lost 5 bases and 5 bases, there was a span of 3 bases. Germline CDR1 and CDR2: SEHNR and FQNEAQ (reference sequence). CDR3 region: CASSLTGELFF. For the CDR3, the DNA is TGTGCCAGCAGCCTGACCGGGGAGCTGTTTTTT.

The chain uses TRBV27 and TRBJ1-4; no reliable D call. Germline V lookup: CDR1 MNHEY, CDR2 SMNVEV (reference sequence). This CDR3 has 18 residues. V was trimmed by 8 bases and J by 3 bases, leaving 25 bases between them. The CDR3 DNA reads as TGTGCCAGCGGACCGAGAGGCTACGGGATCGGAGCTAATGAAAAACTGTTTTTT. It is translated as CASGPRGYGIGANEKLFF.

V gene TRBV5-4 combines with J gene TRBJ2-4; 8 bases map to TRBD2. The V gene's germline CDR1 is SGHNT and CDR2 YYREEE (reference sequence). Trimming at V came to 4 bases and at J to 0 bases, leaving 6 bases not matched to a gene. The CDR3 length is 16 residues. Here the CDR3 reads CASSPNGGVAKNIQYF. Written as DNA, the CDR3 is TGTGCCAGCAGCCCGAACGGGGGGGTAGCCAAAAACATTCAGTACTTC.

The CDR3 DNA is TGTGCCAGTAGTACCCCCGGGTGGAACACTGAAGCTTTCTTT. Protein product: CASSTPGWNTEAFF. V gene TRBV19 combines with J gene TRBJ1-1, with D unclear. There are 14 residues in the CDR3. The V end lost 4 bases, the J end lost 1 base, and 10 bases lay between the germline ends. The V gene's germline CDR1 is LNHDA and CDR2 SQIVND (reference sequence).

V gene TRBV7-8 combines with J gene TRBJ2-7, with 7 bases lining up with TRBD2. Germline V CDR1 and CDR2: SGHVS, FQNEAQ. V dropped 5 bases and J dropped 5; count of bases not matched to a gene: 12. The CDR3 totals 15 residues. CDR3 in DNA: TGTGCCAGCAGCCTGAGCGGGGTAAGATCCAACGAGCAGTACTTC. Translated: CASSLSGVRSNEQYF. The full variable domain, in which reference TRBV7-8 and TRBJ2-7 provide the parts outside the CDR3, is GAGVSQSPRYKVAKRGQDVALRCDPISGHVSLFWYQQALGQGPEFLTYFQNEAQLDKSGLPSDRFFAERPEGSVSTLKIQRTQQEDSAVYLCASSLSGVRSNEQYFGPGTRLTVT.

Here the CDR3 DNA reads TGTGCCAGCAGCCAAGATGCAGGGCCCCAGTGGCCCCAGCATTTT. Encoded protein: CASSQDAGPQWPQHF. The chain recombines TRBV14 with TRBJ1-5, with D possibly being TRBD1 (5 bases). Germline CDR1 and CDR2: SGHDN and FVKESK. The CDR3 is made up of 15 amino acids. V lost 0 bases and J lost 9, with 15 bases in between.

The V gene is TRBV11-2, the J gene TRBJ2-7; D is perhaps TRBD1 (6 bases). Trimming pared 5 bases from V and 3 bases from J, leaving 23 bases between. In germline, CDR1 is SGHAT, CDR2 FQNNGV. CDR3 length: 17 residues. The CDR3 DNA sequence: TGTGCCAGCAGCCAACCGAGACAGGACATTTCGCTCTACGAGCAGTACTTC. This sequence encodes CASSQPRQDISLYEQYF.

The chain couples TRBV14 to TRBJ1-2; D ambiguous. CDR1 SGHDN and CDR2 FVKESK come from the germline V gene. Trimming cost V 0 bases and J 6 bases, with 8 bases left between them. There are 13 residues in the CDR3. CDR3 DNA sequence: TGTGCCAGCAGCCAAGATGCGGCACATGGCTACACCTTC. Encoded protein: CASSQDAAHGYTF.

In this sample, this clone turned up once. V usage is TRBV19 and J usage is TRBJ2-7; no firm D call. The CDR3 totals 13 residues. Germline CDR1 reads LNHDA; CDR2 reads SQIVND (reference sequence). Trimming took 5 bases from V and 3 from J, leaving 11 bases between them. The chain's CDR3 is CASSPGINYEQYF. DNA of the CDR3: TGTGCCAGTAGTCCAGGAATAAACTACGAGCAGTACTTC.